A single sample is the source of the 20 T cell receptor beta chains below, sequenced in a study of T cells after yellow fever vaccination. TCRdb reanalysed the 5' RACE reads using MiXCR and keeps one entry per CDR3 protein. Here the sample spans around 100,000 distinct CDR3 sequences, 7.5% to 9.5% being singletons. Material: CD8+ T cells sorted from PBMCs, obtained 45 days after the yellow fever booster vaccination. The receptors originated from a young man who received the YFV17D yellow fever vaccine.

This clonotype appeared many times. The chain is built from TRBV5-1 and TRBJ2-5, with D possibly matching TRBD1 (7 bases). V gave up 0 bases and J gave up 4 bases, with 16 bases separating them. The germline V gene has CDR1 SGHRS and CDR2 YFSETQ. The length of the CDR3 is 16 residues. CDR3 sequence (DNA): TGCGCCAGCAGCTTGGCCGTCGGGCAGGGGGGAGAGACCCAGTACTTC. This sequence encodes CASSLAVGQGGETQYF.

This clonotype was counted at least ten times. The V call is TRBV29-1, the J call TRBJ2-7; 11 positions agree with TRBD2. The CDR3 spans 14 residues. Germline assignment: CDR1 SQVTM and CDR2 ANQGSEA. Trimming took 4 bases from V and 3 from J; bases not matched to a gene: 5. Here the CDR3 DNA reads TGCAGCGTTGCCGAGGGACTAGCGGACTACGAGCAGTACTTC. This codes for CSVAEGLADYEQYF.

V and J are TRBV2 and TRBJ2-3; 14 bases agree with TRBD2. CDR1 is SNHLY, CDR2 FYNNEI, per germline. The CDR3 totals 15 residues. V trimming: 6 bases; J trimming: 6 bases; junction bases outside the gene matches: 5. The CDR3 region has the DNA TGTGCCAGCAGAGGACTAGCGGGAGGCGAGGATACGCAGTATTTT. As protein: CASRGLAGGEDTQYF.

This clonotype was counted many times. The chain carries TRBV2 and TRBJ1-5; D not certain. Germline CDR1 SNHLY, CDR2 FYNNEI. The length of the CDR3 is 17 residues. V shed 2 bases and J shed 4 bases, with 18 bases lying between them. The CDR3 coding sequence is TGTGCCAGCAGTGAAACAAGAACCGTAAATCTTAATCAGCCCCAGCATTTT. It specifies CASSETRTVNLNQPQHF.

This clonotype was seen many times. The chain uses TRBV4-3 and TRBJ2-2, with a tentative D call TRBD2 (5 bases). The germline gives CDR1 LGHNA, CDR2 YSLEER. CDR3 length: 14 residues. The V end was cut by 0 bases, the J end by 4 bases, with 6 bases between. The CDR3 is CASSQDLATGELFF. The CDR3 DNA sequence: TGCGCCAGCAGCCAAGACCTAGCCACCGGGGAGCTGTTTTTT.

This clonotype was counted between two and nine times. The genes are TRBV4-3 and TRBJ2-6, with TRBD1 identical over 8 bases. Germline lookup yields CDR1 LGHNA and CDR2 YSLEER. This CDR3 contains 15 residues. V shed 5 bases, J shed 3 bases, and the junction held 3 bases outside the gene matches. The CDR3 DNA follows: TGCGCCAGCAGCGTACAGGGGGTTGGGGCCAACGTCCTGACTTTC. Its protein product is CASSVQGVGANVLTF.

This clonotype was counted ten times or more. This chain connects TRBV15 to TRBJ2-1; TRBD1 matches 11 bases. Germline V CDR1 and CDR2: LNHNV, YYDKDF (reference sequence). After removal of 4 bases from V and 7 bases from J, the junction contained 3 bases not matched to a gene. The CDR3 runs to 14 residues. In DNA form, the CDR3 reads TGTGCCACCAGCACCGGACAGGGGGCAAATGAGCAGTTCTTC. It is translated as CATSTGQGANEQFF.

At least ten counts were recorded for this clonotype. The chain couples TRBV5-6 to TRBJ2-7; maybe TRBD2 (6 bases). Germline values: CDR1 SGHDT, CDR2 YYEEEE. Trimming took off 2 bases at V and 4 bases at J, with 13 bases between the two ends. The CDR3 covers 14 residues. CDR3 coding DNA: TGTGCCAGCAGCTTCGGGAGCTCCTTATACGAGCAGTACTTC. As protein: CASSFGSSLYEQYF.

The chain links TRBV10-3 to TRBJ2-5; no definite D call. Germline-derived CDR1 and CDR2 are ENHRY and SYGVKD. This CDR3 is 10 amino acids long. With 6 bases removed from V and 13 bases from J, the gap between germline ends came to 12 bases. The CDR3 DNA is TGTGCCATCAGGCCGGGCCCCCGGTACTTC. It yields the protein CAIRPGPRYF.

This clonotype came up many times. The chain recombines TRBV27 with TRBJ2-5; 7 bases map to TRBD2. Germline V gene lookup returns CDR1 MNHEY and CDR2 SMNVEV (reference sequence). V shed 3 bases and J 1 base; nucleotides not matched to a gene: 8. The CDR3 runs to 16 residues. The CDR3 coding sequence is TGTGCCAGCAGTTTTCTGGCTAGCGGAGCCCAAGAGACCCAGTACTTC. Encoded protein: CASSFLASGAQETQYF.

This clonotype has more than one count but fewer than ten. The chain employs TRBV11-2 and TRBJ2-7; D unresolved. The V gene lost 1 base and the J gene lost 2 bases, with 12 bases spanning the gap. Germline V gene lookup returns CDR1 SGHAT and CDR2 FQNNGV. The length of the CDR3 is 15 residues. In nucleotides, the CDR3 is TGTGCCAGCAGCTTAGGGGCGCCAGACCCCTACGAGCAGTACTTC. Translation gives CASSLGAPDPYEQYF.

This clonotype was seen at least ten times. The chain combines TRBV5-1 with TRBJ2-1, with 8 bases fitting TRBD1. With 3 bases clipped from V and 9 bases from J, the junction kept 5 bases outside the gene matches. Germline loops: CDR1 SGHRS, CDR2 YFSETQ. The CDR3 runs to 13 residues. CDR3 in amino acids: CASSWTGSGEQFF. The CDR3 DNA reads as TGCGCCAGCAGCTGGACAGGGTCTGGTGAGCAGTTCTTC.

The sample holds many counts of this clonotype. V and J are TRBV7-8 and TRBJ1-2; D might be TRBD1 (5 bases). V lost 5 bases, J lost 4 bases, and 8 bases lay in between. Per germline, CDR1 SGHVS and CDR2 FQNEAQ. This CDR3 is built from 12 residues. CDR3 amino acids: CASSADSYGYTF. The CDR3 nucleotides read TGTGCCAGCAGCGCCGACAGCTATGGCTACACCTTC.

This clonotype was detected ten times or more. The V and J genes are TRBV7-9 and TRBJ2-1, with TRBD2 identical over 14 bases. The ends lost 5 bases at V and 5 bases at J; junction bases unmatched: 2. In germline, CDR1 is SEHNR, CDR2 FQNEAQ (reference sequence). The CDR3 contains 15 residues. The CDR3 is CASSTGLAGDNEQFF. CDR3 in DNA: TGTGCCAGCAGCACGGGACTAGCGGGAGACAATGAGCAGTTCTTC.

The table lists this clonotype with many counts. The rearrangement joins TRBV5-1 to TRBJ2-7; a weak D match, TRBD2 (7 bases). Trimming shortened V by 4 bases and J by 4 bases, and 12 bases separated the two germline ends. CDR3 size: 13 residues. Germline V gene data show CDR1 as SGHRS and CDR2 as YFSETQ. Here the CDR3 reads CASSSGTPYEQYF. In DNA, the CDR3 is TGCGCCAGCAGCAGCGGGACACCATACGAGCAGTACTTC.

About this clonotype: This may be a read error: a much more frequent sequence differs by one nucleotide. The chain is built from TRBV6-1 and TRBJ1-2; D may be TRBD1 (5 bases). The CDR3 sequence is 14 residues long. Germline V gene data show CDR1 as MNHNS and CDR2 as SASEGT. CDR3 sequence: CASTSTAGNYRYTF. CDR3 nucleotides: TGTGCCAGCACCTCGACAGCCGGAAACTATCGCTACACCTTC.

This clonotype appeared many times. J is TRBJ2-1 and V is TRBV7-9; TRBD2 matches at 9 bases. Germline loops: CDR1 SEHNR, CDR2 FQNEAQ (reference sequence). The CDR3 contains 15 residues. V lost 5 bases to trimming and J lost 4 bases; unmatched junction nucleotides: 6. CDR3 bases: TGTGCCAGCAGCCCCGCGGGAGGGAGATACAATGAGCAGTTCTTC. This translates into CASSPAGGRYNEQFF.

This clonotype was seen a handful of times. The chain joins TRBV30 to TRBJ2-1, with 7 nucleotides matching TRBD1. This CDR3 region has 14 residues. After removal of 4 bases from V and 1 base from J, the junction contained 4 bases not matched to a gene. CDR1 is GTSNPN and CDR2 is SVGIG in the germline V gene (reference sequence). Here the CDR3 reads CAWTGGISYNEQFF. The CDR3, as DNA: TGTGCCTGGACAGGGGGTATTTCCTACAATGAGCAGTTCTTC.

This clonotype was detected many times. This chain uses TRBV27 with TRBJ2-7, with D perhaps TRBD1 (6 bases). Trimming cost V 3 bases and J 3 bases, with 9 bases left between them. Germline values: CDR1 MNHEY, CDR2 SMNVEV (reference sequence). The CDR3 length is 13 residues. CDR3: CASSLGADYEQYF. The CDR3 DNA reads TGTGCCAGCAGTTTGGGGGCGGACTACGAGCAGTACTTC.

This rearrangement joins TRBV19 to TRBJ2-7; D may match TRBD1 or TRBD2 (5 bases each). CDR3 length equals 11 residues. Germline V gene data show CDR1 as LNHDA and CDR2 as SQIVND (reference sequence). V was trimmed by 3 bases and J by 5 bases, leaving 5 bases between them. DNA of the CDR3: TGTGCCAGTAGTATGGGGGACGAGCAGTACTTC. This encodes CASSMGDEQYF.